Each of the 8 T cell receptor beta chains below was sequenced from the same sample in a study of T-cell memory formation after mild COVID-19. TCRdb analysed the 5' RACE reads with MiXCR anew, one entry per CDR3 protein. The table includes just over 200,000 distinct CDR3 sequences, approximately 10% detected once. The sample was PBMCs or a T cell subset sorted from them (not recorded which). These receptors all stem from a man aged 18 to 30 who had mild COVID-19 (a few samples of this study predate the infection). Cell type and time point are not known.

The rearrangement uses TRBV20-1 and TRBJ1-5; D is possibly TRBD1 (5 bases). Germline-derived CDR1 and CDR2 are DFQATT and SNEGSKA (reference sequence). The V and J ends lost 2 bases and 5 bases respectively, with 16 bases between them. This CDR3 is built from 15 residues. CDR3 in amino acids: CSARLFGQGYQPQHF. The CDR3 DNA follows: TGCAGTGCTAGATTGTTCGGTCAGGGCTATCAGCCCCAGCATTTT.

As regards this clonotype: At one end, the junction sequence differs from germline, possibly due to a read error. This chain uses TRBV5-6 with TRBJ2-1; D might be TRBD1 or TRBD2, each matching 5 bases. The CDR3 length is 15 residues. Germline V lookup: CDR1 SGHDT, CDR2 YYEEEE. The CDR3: CTSSSPGTGYNEQFF. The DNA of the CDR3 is TGTACCAGCAGCTCCCCCGGGACGGGTTACAATGAGCAGTTCTTC.

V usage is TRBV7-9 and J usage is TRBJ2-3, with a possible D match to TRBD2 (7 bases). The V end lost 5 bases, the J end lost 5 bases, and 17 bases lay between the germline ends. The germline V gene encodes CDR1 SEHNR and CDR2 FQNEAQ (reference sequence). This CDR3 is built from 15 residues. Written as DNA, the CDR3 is TGTGCCAGCAGCCCGCCGCTTAGGGGGGGAGATACGCAGTATTTT. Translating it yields CASSPPLRGGDTQYF.

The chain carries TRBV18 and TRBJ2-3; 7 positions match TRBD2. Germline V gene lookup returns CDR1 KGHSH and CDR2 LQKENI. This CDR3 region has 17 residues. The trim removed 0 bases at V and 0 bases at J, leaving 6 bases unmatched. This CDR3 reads CASSPPRGRSSTDTQYF. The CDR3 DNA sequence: TGTGCCAGCTCACCACCGCGGGGGAGATCTAGCACAGATACGCAGTATTTT. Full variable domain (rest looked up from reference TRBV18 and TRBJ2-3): NAGVMQNPRHLVRRRGQEARLRCSPMKGHSHVYWYRQLPEEGLKFMVYLQKENIIDESGMPKERFSAEFPKEGPSILRIQQVVRGDSAAYFCASSPPRGRSSTDTQYFGPGTRLTVL.

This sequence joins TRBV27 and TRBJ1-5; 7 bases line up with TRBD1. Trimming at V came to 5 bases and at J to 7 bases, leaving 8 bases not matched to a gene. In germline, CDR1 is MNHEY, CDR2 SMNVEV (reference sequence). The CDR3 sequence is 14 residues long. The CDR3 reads CASSVTGDGQPQHF. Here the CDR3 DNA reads TGTGCCAGCAGTGTAACAGGGGACGGACAGCCCCAGCATTTT.

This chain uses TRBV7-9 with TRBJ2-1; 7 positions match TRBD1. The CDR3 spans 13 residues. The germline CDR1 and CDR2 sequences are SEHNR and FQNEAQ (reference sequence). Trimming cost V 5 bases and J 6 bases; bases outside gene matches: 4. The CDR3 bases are TGTGCCAGCAGCGGACAGGTTTTCAATGAGCAGTTCTTC. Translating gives CASSGQVFNEQFF.

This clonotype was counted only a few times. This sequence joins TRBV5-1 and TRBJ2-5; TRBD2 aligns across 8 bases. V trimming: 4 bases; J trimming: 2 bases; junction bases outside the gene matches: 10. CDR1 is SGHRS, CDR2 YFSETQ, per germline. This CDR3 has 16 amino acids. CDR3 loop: CASSPSPVAGQETQYF. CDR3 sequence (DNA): TGCGCCAGCAGCCCTAGTCCCGTAGCGGGGCAAGAGACCCAGTACTTC.

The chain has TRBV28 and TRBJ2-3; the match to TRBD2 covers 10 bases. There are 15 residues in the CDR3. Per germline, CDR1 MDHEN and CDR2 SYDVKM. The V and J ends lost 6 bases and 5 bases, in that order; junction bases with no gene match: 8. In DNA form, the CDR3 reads TGTGCCAGCAGCACCAGCGGGGGGGGAAAAGATACGCAGTATTTT. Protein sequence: CASSTSGGGKDTQYF.